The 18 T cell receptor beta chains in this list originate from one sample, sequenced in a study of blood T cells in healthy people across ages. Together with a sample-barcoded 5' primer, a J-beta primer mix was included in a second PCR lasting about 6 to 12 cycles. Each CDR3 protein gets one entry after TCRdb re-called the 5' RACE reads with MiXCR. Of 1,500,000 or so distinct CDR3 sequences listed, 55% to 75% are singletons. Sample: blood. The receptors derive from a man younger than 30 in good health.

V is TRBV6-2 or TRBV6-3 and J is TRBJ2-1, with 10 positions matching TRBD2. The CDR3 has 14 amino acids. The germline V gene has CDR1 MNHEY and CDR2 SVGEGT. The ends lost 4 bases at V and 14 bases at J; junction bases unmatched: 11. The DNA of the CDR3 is TGTGCCAGCAGTTTGGGACTAGCGTCTTCTGGGGAGTTCTTC. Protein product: CASSLGLASSGEFF.

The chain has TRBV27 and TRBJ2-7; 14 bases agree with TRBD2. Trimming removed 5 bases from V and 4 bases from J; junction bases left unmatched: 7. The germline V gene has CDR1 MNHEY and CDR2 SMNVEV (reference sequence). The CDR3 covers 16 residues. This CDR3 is CASSIGTSGSLYEQYF. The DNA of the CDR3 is TGTGCCAGCAGTATCGGGACTAGCGGGAGTTTATACGAGCAGTACTTC.

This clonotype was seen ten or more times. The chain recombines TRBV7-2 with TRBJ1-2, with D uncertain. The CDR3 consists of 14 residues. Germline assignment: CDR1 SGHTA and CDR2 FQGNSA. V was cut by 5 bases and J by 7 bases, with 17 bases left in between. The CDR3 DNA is TGTGCCAGCAGCCCCGGATTGGGCGGCGCTGGCTACACCTTC. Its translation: CASSPGLGGAGYTF.

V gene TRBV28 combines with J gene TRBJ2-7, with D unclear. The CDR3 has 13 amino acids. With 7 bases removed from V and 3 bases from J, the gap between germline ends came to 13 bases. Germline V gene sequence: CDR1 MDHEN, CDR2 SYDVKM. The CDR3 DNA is TGTGCCAGCACTCCTACTGAGTACTACGAGCAGTACTTC. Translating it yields CASTPTEYYEQYF.

CDR3 DNA: TGTGCCAGCAGTATACTAGCGGGGGCCCACAATGAGCAGTTCTTC. Its protein product is CASSILAGAHNEQFF. The rearrangement joins TRBV14 to TRBJ2-1; 11 positions agree with TRBD2. Germline assignment: CDR1 SGHDN and CDR2 FVKESK. CDR3 length equals 15 residues. V lost 6 bases to trimming and J lost 5 bases; unmatched junction nucleotides: 6.

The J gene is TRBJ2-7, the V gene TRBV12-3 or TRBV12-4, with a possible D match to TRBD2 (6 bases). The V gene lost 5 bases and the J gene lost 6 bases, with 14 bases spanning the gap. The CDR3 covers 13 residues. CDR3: CASSPLIGGEQYF. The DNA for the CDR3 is TGTGCCAGCAGTCCCCTGATCGGGGGCGAGCAGTACTTC.

CDR3 sequence (DNA): TGTGCCAGCAGCGTAGCTAGCGGGATAGGTGCCTACAATGAGCAGTTCTTC. This codes for CASSVASGIGAYNEQFF. The rearrangement uses TRBV9 and TRBJ2-1; TRBD2 agrees at 9 bases. The length of the CDR3 is 17 residues. With 0 bases clipped from V and 2 bases from J, the junction kept 6 bases outside the gene matches. The germline V gene has CDR1 SGDLS and CDR2 YYNGEE.

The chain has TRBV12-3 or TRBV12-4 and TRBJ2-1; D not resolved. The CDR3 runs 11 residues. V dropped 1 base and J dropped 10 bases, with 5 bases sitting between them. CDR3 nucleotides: TGTGCCAGCAGTTTAGAAATCGAGCAGTTCTTC. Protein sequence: CASSLEIEQFF.

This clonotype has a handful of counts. The CDR3 bases are TGTGCCAGCACCCATAGAGACAGACCCTACGAGCAGTACTTC. It is translated as CASTHRDRPYEQYF. The chain has TRBV6-2 or TRBV6-3 and TRBJ2-7, with a weak D call TRBD1 (5 bases). CDR1 and CDR2 from the germline V gene are MNHEY and SVGEGT. The length of the CDR3 is 14 residues. V lost 7 bases, J lost 2 bases, and 15 bases lay in between.

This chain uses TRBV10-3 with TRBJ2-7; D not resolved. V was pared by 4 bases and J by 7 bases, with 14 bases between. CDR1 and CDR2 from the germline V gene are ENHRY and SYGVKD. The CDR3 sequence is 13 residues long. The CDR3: CAISVGTPREQYF. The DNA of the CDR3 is TGTGCCATCAGTGTCGGCACCCCTAGGGAGCAGTACTTC.

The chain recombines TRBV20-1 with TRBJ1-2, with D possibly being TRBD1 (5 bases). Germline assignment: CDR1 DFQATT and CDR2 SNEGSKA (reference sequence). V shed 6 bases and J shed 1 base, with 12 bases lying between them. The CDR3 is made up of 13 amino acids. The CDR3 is CSASEGYNYGYTF. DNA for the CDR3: TGCAGTGCCAGTGAGGGGTATAACTATGGCTACACCTTC.

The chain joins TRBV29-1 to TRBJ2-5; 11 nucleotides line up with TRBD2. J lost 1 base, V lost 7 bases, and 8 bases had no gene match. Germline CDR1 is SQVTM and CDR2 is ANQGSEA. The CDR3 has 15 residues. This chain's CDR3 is CSALTSGSFQETQYF. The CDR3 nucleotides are TGCAGCGCCCTAACTAGCGGGAGTTTCCAAGAGACCCAGTACTTC.

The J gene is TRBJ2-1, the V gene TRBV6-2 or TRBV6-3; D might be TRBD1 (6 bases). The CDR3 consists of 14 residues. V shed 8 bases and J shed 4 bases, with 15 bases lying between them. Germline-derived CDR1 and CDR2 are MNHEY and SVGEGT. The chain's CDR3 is CASDEGTRYNEQFF. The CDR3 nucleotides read TGTGCCAGCGACGAGGGGACACGGTACAATGAGCAGTTCTTC.

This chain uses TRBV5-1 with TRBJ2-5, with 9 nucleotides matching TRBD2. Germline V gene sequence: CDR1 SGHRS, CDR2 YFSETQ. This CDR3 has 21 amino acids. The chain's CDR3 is CATTSAVKSSSSGMYQETQYF. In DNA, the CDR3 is TGCGCAACCACTTCCGCTGTCAAGTCCAGTTCTAGCGGGATGTACCAAGAGACCCAGTACTTC.

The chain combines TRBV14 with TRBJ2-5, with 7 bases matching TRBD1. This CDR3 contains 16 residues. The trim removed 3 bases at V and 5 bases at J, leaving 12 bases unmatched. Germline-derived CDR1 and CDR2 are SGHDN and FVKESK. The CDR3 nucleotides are TGTGCCAGCAGCCACCTAACAGGGGCGATCGAGGAGACCCAGTACTTC. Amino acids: CASSHLTGAIEETQYF.

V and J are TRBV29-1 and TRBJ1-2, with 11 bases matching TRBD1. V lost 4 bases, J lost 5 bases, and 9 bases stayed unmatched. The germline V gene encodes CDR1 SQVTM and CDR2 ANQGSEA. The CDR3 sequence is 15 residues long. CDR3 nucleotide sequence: TGCAGCGTTGTCCGGACAGGGGGCGCCCCTTATGGCTACACCTTC. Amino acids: CSVVRTGGAPYGYTF.

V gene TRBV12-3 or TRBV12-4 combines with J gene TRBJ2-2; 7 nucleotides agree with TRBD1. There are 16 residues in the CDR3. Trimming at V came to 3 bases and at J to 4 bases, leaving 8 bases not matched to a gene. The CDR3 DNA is TGTGCCAGCAGTTTCCCCGGACAGGATCCCACCGGGGAGCTGTTTTTT. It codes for CASSFPGQDPTGELFF.

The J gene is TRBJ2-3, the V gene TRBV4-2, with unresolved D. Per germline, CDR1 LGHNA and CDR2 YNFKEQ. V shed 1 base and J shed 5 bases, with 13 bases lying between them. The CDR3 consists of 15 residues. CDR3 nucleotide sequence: TGTGCCAGCAGCCAAGTCAGCGCCAACGGAGATACGCAGTATTTT. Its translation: CASSQVSANGDTQYF.